Only a few counts were recorded for the clone carrying this T cell receptor beta chain. Its antigen is not identified. These data originate in a study of identical twins. The CDR3 is 12 amino acids. The germline V gene encodes CDR1 DFQATT and CDR2 SNEGSKA (reference sequence). The germline V and J ends were trimmed by 6 bases and 3 bases, with 9 bases remaining between them. Every one of the donors was a healthy Caucasian. MiXCR, applied by TCRdb to the 5' RACE reads, yields one record per CDR3 protein. Of some 500,000 distinct CDR3 sequences listed, roughly an eighth were seen once; the top ten hold approximately 0.98%. Study-wide points: Models underestimated how often monozygotic twins shared out-of-frame TCR alpha.

These sequences were also reported in another study, on yellow fever vaccine responses in identical twins.

The chain is built from TRBV20-1 and TRBJ1-5; D is unresolved. The sequenced sample consisted of CD4+ T cells sorted from blood. The TCR was taken from a young woman in good health. The CDR3 loop reads CSARPTNQPQHF. In DNA, the CDR3 is TGCAGTGCCCGCCCCACCAATCAGCCCCAGCATTTT.